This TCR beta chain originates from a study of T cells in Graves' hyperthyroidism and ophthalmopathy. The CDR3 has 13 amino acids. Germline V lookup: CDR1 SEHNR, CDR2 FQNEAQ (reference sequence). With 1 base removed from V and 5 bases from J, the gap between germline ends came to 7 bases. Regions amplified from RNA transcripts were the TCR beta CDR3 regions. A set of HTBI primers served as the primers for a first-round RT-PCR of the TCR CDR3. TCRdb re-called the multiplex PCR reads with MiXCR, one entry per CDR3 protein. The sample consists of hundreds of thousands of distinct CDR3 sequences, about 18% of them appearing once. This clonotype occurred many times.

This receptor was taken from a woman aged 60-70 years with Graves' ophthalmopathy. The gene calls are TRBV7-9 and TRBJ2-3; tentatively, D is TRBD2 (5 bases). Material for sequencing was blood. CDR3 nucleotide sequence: TGTGCCAGCAGCTTAGGAGGGATAGATACGCAGTATTTT. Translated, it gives CASSLGGIDTQYF.